One and the same sample provided the 15 T cell receptor beta chains below, sequenced in a study of T-cell reconstitution after alpha-beta-depleted transplantation in children. It was with unique molecular identifiers that the TCRbeta library was prepared. TCRdb recomputed calls from the PCR reads with MiXCR, one row per CDR3 protein. The sample has roughly 160,000 distinct CDR3 sequences; 8.5% to 14% are singletons. Material: PBMCs, obtained before TCRalphabeta/CD19-depleted stem cell transplant. The receptors derive from a boy younger than 10 with acute myeloid leukemia, due to receive a stem cell transplant.

This clonotype was counted ten times or more. V is TRBV6-2 or TRBV6-3 and J is TRBJ2-7; weak D call: TRBD2 (5 bases). This CDR3 has 13 residues. Trimming took off 5 bases at V and 6 bases at J, with 14 bases between the two ends. Germline values: CDR1 MNHEY, CDR2 SVGEGT. CDR3 DNA: TGTGCCAGCAGTCGAGGGTGGTCATTCGAGCAGTACTTC. Translated, it gives CASSRGWSFEQYF.

The table lists this clonotype with a few counts. The rearrangement links TRBV29-1 to TRBJ2-5, with TRBD1 matching 10 bases. The CDR3 totals 13 residues. Germline V gene sequence: CDR1 SQVTM, CDR2 ANQGSEA. Losses at the gene ends were 5 bases for V and 4 bases for J; bases not matched to a gene: 4. CDR3 in DNA: TGCAGCGTTACCGGGACAGGGGTAGAGACCCAGTACTTC. Its protein is CSVTGTGVETQYF.

CDR3 bases: TGTGCCAGCTCACCGCCGGGTTCCCTCACTGAAGCTTTCTTT. This translates into CASSPPGSLTEAFF. The chain has TRBV18 and TRBJ1-1, with unresolved D. The CDR3 is 14 amino acids. Trimming took off 3 bases at V and 4 bases at J, with 12 bases between the two ends. Germline-derived CDR1 and CDR2 are KGHSH and LQKENI.

The rearrangement links TRBV9 to TRBJ2-1; 8 nucleotides match TRBD2. CDR3 length: 15 residues. CDR1 is SGDLS and CDR2 is YYNGEE in the germline V gene. Trimming cost V 0 bases and J 5 bases; bases outside gene matches: 4. The CDR3 DNA is TGTGCCAGCAGCGTAGCTAGCGGGCCCGACAATGAGCAGTTCTTC. Translating gives CASSVASGPDNEQFF. Variable domain in full (rest from reference TRBV9 and TRBJ2-1): DSGVTQTPKHLITATGQRVTLRCSPRSGDLSVYWYQQSLDQGLQFLIQYYNGEERAKGNILERFSAQQFPDLHSELNLSSLELGDSALYFCASSVASGPDNEQFFGPGTRLTVL.

This clonotype was observed many times. CDR3 in amino acids: CASSQPTSGAYNEQFF. CDR3 DNA: TGCGCCAGCAGCCAACCAACTAGCGGAGCGTACAATGAGCAGTTCTTC. The V call is TRBV4-1, the J call TRBJ2-1; 8 positions match TRBD2. The germline CDR1 and CDR2 sequences are MGHRA and YSYEKL. J was trimmed by 4 bases and V by 2 bases; bases with no gene match: 7. The CDR3 loop spans 16 amino acids.

This clonotype has a count of ten or more. V usage is TRBV5-1 and J usage is TRBJ1-6, with unresolved D. In germline, CDR1 is SGHRS, CDR2 YFSETQ. CDR3 size: 15 residues. V was shortened by 0 bases and J by 3 bases, with 7 bases between the two germline ends. The CDR3 loop is CASSLGRNYNSPLHF. CDR3 bases: TGCGCCAGCAGCTTGGGACGGAACTATAATTCACCCCTCCACTTT.

This clonotype was seen a few times. V is TRBV11-2 and J is TRBJ1-2; D gene ambiguous. Trimming cost V 8 bases and J 7 bases, with 14 bases left between them. The CDR3 contains 12 residues. Germline V gene sequence: CDR1 SGHAT, CDR2 FQNNGV. CDR3 sequence reads: CASHSASGGYTF. DNA for the CDR3: TGTGCCAGCCATTCGGCCTCGGGTGGCTACACCTTC.

This clonotype has more than one count but fewer than ten. This chain links TRBV7-7 with TRBJ2-5; tentative D call: TRBD2 (5 bases). Trimming stripped 8 bases from V and 7 bases from J, with 20 bases between. Germline V CDR1 and CDR2: SSHAT, FNYEAQ (reference sequence). The CDR3 consists of 14 residues. CDR3 amino acids: CASSRTDFDGTQYF. CDR3 DNA: TGTGCCAGCTCTCGGACGGACTTCGACGGGACCCAGTACTTC.

In its sample, this clonotype was seen many times. This chain connects TRBV3-1 to TRBJ2-1; D possibly corresponds to TRBD1 (6 bases). The CDR3 runs to 12 residues. V gave up 2 bases and J gave up 10 bases, with 9 bases separating them. CDR1 is LGHDT and CDR2 is YNNKEL in the germline V gene (reference sequence). In DNA, the CDR3 is TGTGCCAGCAGCCAAACGGGGACAGAGCAGTTCTTC. It specifies CASSQTGTEQFF.

This clonotype was observed at least ten times. V and J are TRBV7-9 and TRBJ1-2; TRBD1 aligns across 7 bases. V dropped 5 bases and J dropped 4; count of bases not matched to a gene: 7. This CDR3 has 14 amino acids. The germline V gene has CDR1 SEHNR and CDR2 FQNEAQ (reference sequence). The CDR3 coding sequence is TGTGCCAGCAGCGGAGGGGGCAGAAGCTATGGCTACACCTTC. This gives the protein CASSGGGRSYGYTF. The entire variable domain, with the rest obtained from reference TRBV7-9 and TRBJ1-2, is as follows: DTGVSQNPRHKITKRGQNVTFRCDPISEHNRLYWYRQTLGQGPEFLTYFQNEAQLEKSRLLSDRFSAERPKGSFSTLEIQRTEQGDSAMYLCASSGGGRSYGYTFGSGTRLTVV.

This clonotype was counted ten times or more. The chain couples TRBV20-1 to TRBJ2-3, with 8 bases matching TRBD2. V was clipped by 6 bases and J by 9 bases; unmatched bases: 8. CDR1 and CDR2 (germline): DFQATT, SNEGSKA (reference sequence). There are 12 residues in the CDR3. CDR3 region: CSAGRAEVTQYF. The CDR3 coding sequence is TGCAGTGCCGGGAGGGCAGAAGTAACGCAGTATTTT.

This clonotype was detected a few times. This chain joins TRBV6-1 and TRBJ2-7; no clear D. V was clipped by 1 base and J by 7 bases, with 8 bases between them. Germline V CDR1 and CDR2: MNHNS, SASEGT. The CDR3 is 12 amino acids. The CDR3 nucleotides read TGTGCCAGCAGTGAAGAGCCTGGTGAGCAGTACTTC. Translating gives CASSEEPGEQYF.

This clonotype was counted ten times or more. This sequence joins TRBV24-1 and TRBJ2-5, with 7 bases fitting TRBD1. Per germline, CDR1 KGHDR and CDR2 SFDVKD. CDR3 size: 19 residues. The J segment lost 0 bases and the V segment lost 1 base, leaving 13 bases of the junction unmatched. CDR3 nucleotide sequence: TGTGCCACCAGTGATTTAACGGGCGAGGGGGCGTGGGACCAAGAGACCCAGTACTTC. It codes for CATSDLTGEGAWDQETQYF.

Concerning this clonotype itself: A read error may be the cause here, since a much bigger clone is one base away. The V and J genes are TRBV28 and TRBJ2-2; D may be TRBD1 (5 bases). CDR1 is MDHEN and CDR2 is SYDVKM in the germline V gene. CDR3 length: 15 amino acids. The DNA of the CDR3 is TGTACCAGCAGTTTAAGGCAGGGCCTCACCGGGGAGCTGTTTTTT. Translated: CTSSLRQGLTGELFF. The whole variable domain, remainder taken from reference TRBV28 and TRBJ2-2, is DVKVTQSSRYLVKRTGEKVFLECVQDMDHENMFWYRQDPGLGLRLIYFSYDVKMKEKGDIPEGYSVSREKKERFSLILESASTNQTSMYLCTSSLRQGLTGELFFGEGSRLTVL.

This clonotype was seen many times. The chain joins TRBV5-1 to TRBJ2-1; D is ambiguous. Germline CDR1 is SGHRS and CDR2 is YFSETQ. The length of the CDR3 is 15 residues. V gave up 7 bases and J gave up 2 bases, with 16 bases separating them. CDR3 sequence (DNA): TGCGCCAGCGGGATAGGGTCTGTGACCTACAATGAGCAGTTCTTC. Protein product: CASGIGSVTYNEQFF. Full variable domain (rest looked up from reference TRBV5-1 and TRBJ2-1): KAGVTQTPRYLIKTRGQQVTLSCSPISGHRSVSWYQQTPGQGLQFLFEYFSETQRNKGNFPGRFSGRQFSNSRSEMNVSTLELGDSALYLCASGIGSVTYNEQFFGPGTRLTVL.